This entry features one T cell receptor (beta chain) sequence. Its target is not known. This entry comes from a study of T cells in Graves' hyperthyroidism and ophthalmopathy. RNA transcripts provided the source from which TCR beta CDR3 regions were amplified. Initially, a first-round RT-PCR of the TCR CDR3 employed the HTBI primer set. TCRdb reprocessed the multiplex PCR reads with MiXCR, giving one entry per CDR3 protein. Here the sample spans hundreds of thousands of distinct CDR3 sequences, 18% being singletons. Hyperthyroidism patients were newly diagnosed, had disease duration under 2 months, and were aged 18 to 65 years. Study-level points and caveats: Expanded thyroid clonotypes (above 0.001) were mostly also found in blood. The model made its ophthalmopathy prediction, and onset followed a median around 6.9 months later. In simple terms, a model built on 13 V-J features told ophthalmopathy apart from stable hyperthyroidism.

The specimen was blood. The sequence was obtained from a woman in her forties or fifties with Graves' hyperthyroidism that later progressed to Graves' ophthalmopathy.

DNA for the CDR3: TGCGCCAGCAGCTTGGAACCAGGAGACACCGGGGAGCTGTTTTTT. Encoded protein: CASSLEPGDTGELFF. V is TRBV5-1 and J is TRBJ2-2; D gene ambiguous. Per germline, CDR1 SGHRS and CDR2 YFSETQ. The length of the CDR3 is 15 residues. V lost 0 bases and J 3 bases, leaving 9 bases between the germline ends.